This TCR beta chain appears in the sequencing data of a study of radiotherapy plus CTLA-4 blockade in lung cancer. Study at large: Objective response rate was around 19%; disease control rate, 25% to 35%.

This clone was detected only once. Its antigen is still unknown. The study, taken as a whole, reports: Reports state that early shifts in blood T cell clones, with interferon-beta, best predicted response. Blood saw expansion of tumor-derived TCR clones after radiotherapy plus ipilimumab.

Treatment of patients with chemo-refractory metastatic non-small-cell lung cancer consisted of focal radiation plus CTLA-4 blockade with ipilimumab. Using immunoSEQ multiplex PCR, the repertoire was profiled, and TCRdb retains in-frame clones only, with some absent. The sample shows roughly 68,000 clones, roughly 75% of them seen only once. The source of this sequence is a human donor with non-small cell lung cancer who had a complete response to radiotherapy plus ipilimumab. The specimen comprised peripheral blood, sampled from a patient treated with radiotherapy plus ipilimumab.

CDR3 sequence: CASSLGSNTEAFF. DNA of the CDR3: TGTGCCAGCTCACTTGGGTCGAACACTGAAGCTTTCTTT. The genes are TRBV18 and TRBJ1-1; D remains unclear. The germline V gene encodes CDR1 KGHSH and CDR2 LQKENI. Trimming stripped 4 bases from V and 1 base from J, with 7 bases between. This CDR3 has 13 amino acids.